The 5 T cell receptor beta chains listed next were all sequenced from one sample in a study of T cell responses to AZD1222 COVID-19 vaccine. Sequencing was performed with immunoSEQ multiplex PCR; in TCRdb, only in-frame clones are kept and a portion is missing. The table shows 75,000 to 100,000 clones, with 88% occurring only once. Sequenced material: peripheral blood, taken on day 0 of AZD1222 vaccination. These receptors were obtained from an adult in good health.

Only a few counts were recorded for this clone. The V and J genes are TRBV5-1 and TRBJ1-4; no reliable D call. Trimming took 2 bases from V and 7 from J, leaving 12 bases between them. The CDR3 sequence is 14 residues long. CDR1 and CDR2 from the germline V gene are SGHRS and YFSETQ. The CDR3 nucleotides read TGCGCCAGCAGCTTAGGCGGCGGAGTTGAAAAACTGTTTTTT. Translation gives CASSLGGGVEKLFF.

The CDR3 DNA is TGTGCCAGCAGCTTTTTCCCGGGACAGGGGAACACTGAAGCTTTCTTT. As protein: CASSFFPGQGNTEAFF. The chain employs TRBV5-5 and TRBJ1-1; TRBD1 matches 9 bases. Germline CDR1 is SGHKS and CDR2 is YYEKEE (reference sequence). CDR3 length: 16 amino acids. V was clipped by 2 bases and J by 1 base; unmatched bases: 6.

This chain links TRBV4-3 with TRBJ1-4, with D uncertain. Germline CDR1 LGHNA, CDR2 YSLEER. V lost 0 bases to trimming and J lost 2 bases, with 10 bases between them. This CDR3 has 16 amino acids. The CDR3 DNA reads as TGCGCCAGCAGCCAAGACCCAGCGTGGACTAATGAAAAACTGTTTTTT. Protein: CASSQDPAWTNEKLFF.

V is TRBV24-1 and J is TRBJ2-3; 12 positions agree with TRBD2. The CDR3 length is 13 residues. V lost 9 bases to trimming and J lost 3 bases; unmatched junction nucleotides: 0. Germline V gives CDR1 KGHDR, CDR2 SFDVKD. Written as DNA, the CDR3 is TGTGCCACCGGGACTAGCGGGACAGATACGCAGTATTTT. Protein product: CATGTSGTDTQYF.

This chain joins TRBV3-1 (or the pseudogene TRBV3-2) and TRBJ1-5; 7 bases map to TRBD1. CDR1 is LGHDT and CDR2 is YNNKEL in the germline V gene (reference sequence). The J segment lost 6 bases and the V segment lost 2 bases, leaving 1 base of the junction unmatched. The CDR3 sequence is 13 residues long. In DNA form, the CDR3 reads TGTGCCAGCAGCCAATCAGGGGGTCAGCCCCAGCATTTT. The encoded protein is CASSQSGGQPQHF.